This T cell receptor beta chain appears in the sequencing data of a study of response to subunit inactivated influenza vaccine. Study-level results: Authors suggested that a seasonal influenza vaccination recruits few new T cells each time.

This clonotype was seen repeatedly, ten times or more. No antigen is known for it. TCRdb independently ran MiXCR on the RT-PCR reads; one entry per CDR3 protein. The sample lists about 480,000 distinct CDR3 sequences, roughly 13% occurring once. V was cut by 5 bases and J by 3 bases, with 9 bases left in between. The germline gives CDR1 DFQATT, CDR2 SNEGSKA (reference sequence). The CDR3 spans 12 residues. The sequencing here drew on PBMCs from blood, taken more than 35 days after vaccination. This chain joins TRBV20-1 and TRBJ2-3; D ambiguous. The receptor was isolated from a man in his forties or fifties who received an inactivated influenza vaccine. DNA for the CDR3: TGCAGTGCTGAAGCGAGAACAGATACGCAGTATTTT. It codes for CSAEARTDTQYF.